The clone carrying this T cell receptor (beta chain) appeared once. The antigen remains unidentified. This sample is drawn from a study of cytomegalovirus exposure and HLA in healthy donors. Germline assignment: CDR1 SGHTA and CDR2 FQGTGA. Trimming cost V 6 bases and J 6 bases, with 18 bases left between them. The CDR3 extends over 15 amino acids. Data came from immunoSEQ multiplex PCR; TCRdb stores just in-frame clones and leaves some out. The table shows 97,000 or so clones, with about 88% occurring only once. Study-level results: Subsequent analysis showed first-cohort TCR clusters tending to co-occur in 120 validation repertoires. Rare TCR sequences dominated, though some public TCRs recurred in many donors.

Separate from the roughly 720-subject first cohort, the 120-subject validation cohort was the one that the donors belonged to. J is TRBJ2-1 and V is TRBV7-3, with D possibly matching TRBD1 (5 bases). The material sequenced was PBMCs. The sequence derives from a young man in good health and CMV-seropositive. The CDR3: CASSPFGASGNEQFF. The CDR3, as DNA: TGTGCCAGCAGTCCTTTTGGGGCCTCGGGCAATGAGCAGTTCTTC.